Listed below are T cell receptor beta chains from one sample, sequenced in a study of blood T cell repertoires in COVID-19. Sequencing used immunoSEQ multiplex PCR; TCRdb keeps in-frame clones, though not all of them. This sample has over 250,000 clones, with more than 80% found just once. The specimen sequenced was PBMCs or T cells enriched from blood (not recorded which). These receptor sequences come from a woman in her 30s who had recovered from COVID-19. CDR3s leave out the opening cysteine and the closing phenylalanine or tryptophan.

j_call v_call cdr3_aa
TRBJ2-5 TRBV23-1 ASSQPHWGVSSQETQY
TRBJ2-1 TRBV20-1 SASPGLVSSLNEQF
TRBJ2-3 TRBV3-1/TRBV3-2 ASSQGLAGHTQY
TRBJ2-2 TRBV7-2 ASSLRLDTGELF
TRBJ1-1 TRBV7-3 ASSTRDRGRGEAF
TRBJ2-7 TRBV11-2 ASSLNLGAGDYEQY
TRBJ1-3 TRBV4-3 ASSQDSQATSGNTIY
TRBJ1-2 TRBV10-3 AIGGSYGYT
TRBJ2-7 TRBV6-2/TRBV6-3 ASSYQGVNEQY
TRBJ2-7 TRBV14 ASSQVLSSYEQY
TRBJ1-5 TRBV28 ASSPHIAGANQPQH
TRBJ2-3 TRBV6-1 ASSEFITDTQY
TRBJ2-3 TRBV5-1 ASKEGAEGDTQY
TRBJ2-3 TRBV28 ASSPFGLAGERSTDTQY
TRBJ2-1 TRBV9 ASSVASHNEQF
TRBJ2-7 TRBV5-1 ASSLGAPNYEQY
TRBJ2-2 TRBV21-1 ASSSSDRENTGELF
TRBJ2-1 TRBV5-1 ASSLARSRDRNYNEQF
TRBJ2-5 TRBV2 ASSERTQVMTQY
TRBJ2-1 TRBV13 ASSSLGRGDNEQF
TRBJ2-1 TRBV29-1 SVLVAGGYNEQF
TRBJ2-5 TRBV18 ASSPGTEETQY
TRBJ2-1 TRBV7-9 ASSPLEAYNEQF
TRBJ2-5 TRBV5-5 ASSFGTSGKETQY
TRBJ2-1 TRBV19 ASSRLDRTELDEQF
TRBJ2-2 TRBV24-1 ATSDRGQGTTGELF
TRBJ1-2 TRBV30 AWRVGGRHGYT
TRBJ2-1 TRBV10-1 ASSERASMGRF
TRBJ2-2 TRBV7-2 ASSLPSVGAGNTGELF
TRBJ2-7 TRBV11-2 ASSLVLLSSYEQY
TRBJ1-2 TRBV7-9 ASSQPGQLNGYT
TRBJ2-1 TRBV2 ASSLLTYNEQF
TRBJ2-7 TRBV9 ASSVEGLAGLSYEQY
TRBJ2-7 TRBV5-5 ASSNLGAYSWEQY
TRBJ1-4 TRBV10-2 ASRPGGPNEKLF
TRBJ2-3 TRBV27 ASSSGTGPTDTQY